These T cell receptor beta chains were read from a single sample in a study of blood T cell repertoires in COVID-19. The method was immunoSEQ multiplex PCR; TCRdb's version includes in-frame clones alone and lacks a portion of them. The profile covers about 530,000 clones, with less than 90% appearing a single time and roughly 8% taken by the ten largest. Sequenced sample: peripheral blood. The receptor set was obtained from a woman aged 45 to 65 with COVID-19, enrolled during active disease. CDR3s include the opening cysteine and the closing phenylalanine or tryptophan. The D gene is left open where the match is weak. The listing skips clone size in some rows; elsewhere it reads once, few, many or a size class.

D gene,V gene,clone size,J gene,CDR3 protein,CDR3 DNA
-,TRBV6-5,-,TRBJ2-2,CATSGGLNTGELFF,TGTGCCACCTCGGGGGGCCTTAATACCGGGGAGCTGTTTTTT
-,TRBV5-1,-,TRBJ1-4,CASSPMDSTNEKLFF,TGCGCCAGCAGCCCAATGGACAGCACTAATGAAAAACTGTTTTTT
-,TRBV28,once,TRBJ2-1,CASSLFSWIREDNEQFF,TGTGCCAGCAGTTTATTCTCGTGGATTAGGGAGGACAATGAGCAGTTCTTC
-,TRBV19,-,TRBJ1-1,CASSISMNTEAFF,TGTGCCAGTAGTATTTCCATGAACACTGAAGCTTTCTTT
-,TRBV25-1,-,TRBJ2-3,CASSPDRGGEDTQYF,TGTGCCAGCAGTCCAGACAGGGGAGGGGAAGATACGCAGTATTTT
-,TRBV3-1/TRBV3-2,-,TRBJ1-2,CASSPRTRFNYGYTF,TGTGCCAGCAGCCCCAGAACCCGATTTAACTATGGCTACACCTTC
TRBD2,TRBV7-6,-,TRBJ2-7,CASSLEAGGPGEQYF,TGTGCCAGCAGCTTAGAGGCGGGGGGGCCGGGCGAGCAGTACTTC
-,TRBV5-6,-,TRBJ2-1,CASSLGFAGFNEQFF,TGTGCCAGCAGCTTGGGCTTCGCAGGGTTCAATGAGCAGTTCTTC
TRBD1,TRBV6-5,-,TRBJ1-3,CASSKTGEDTIYF,TGTGCCAGCAGTAAGACAGGGGAGGACACCATATATTTT
TRBD1,TRBV19,-,TRBJ2-2,CASAWDRGLTGELFF,TGTGCCAGTGCCTGGGACAGGGGGCTCACCGGGGAGCTGTTTTTT
-,TRBV6-1,-,TRBJ1-1,CASSESGRAEAFF,TGTGCCAGCAGTGAGTCGGGGAGGGCTGAAGCTTTCTTT
-,TRBV30,-,TRBJ2-3,CAWSEGADTQYF,TGTGCCTGGAGTGAAGGAGCTGATACGCAGTATTTT
-,TRBV19,once,TRBJ2-6,CASSDSEDSGANVLTF,TGTGCCAGTAGTGACAGTGAAGACTCTGGGGCCAACGTCCTGACTTTC
-,TRBV3-1/TRBV3-2,-,TRBJ1-1,CASSLREMDTEAFF,TGTGCCAGCAGCCTCCGGGAAATGGACACTGAAGCTTTCTTT
TRBD1,TRBV12-3/TRBV12-4,-,TRBJ2-7,CASTGTVGYEQYF,TGTGCCAGCACCGGGACAGTTGGATACGAGCAGTACTTC
TRBD1,TRBV3-1/TRBV3-2,once,TRBJ1-5,CASSQKTGNQPQHF,TGTGCCAGCAGCCAGAAGACAGGGAATCAGCCCCAGCATTTT
-,TRBV7-9,-,TRBJ2-7,CASSLGAGGGSF,TGTGCCAGCAGCTTAGGAGCGGGTGGGGGGAGCTTC
TRBD1,TRBV4-2,-,TRBJ1-1,CASSLTGVATEAFF,TGTGCCAGCAGCCTAACAGGGGTAGCGACTGAAGCTTTCTTT
-,TRBV30,-,TRBJ1-3,CAWSSGSSGNTIYF,TGTGCCTGGAGTTCCGGGAGCTCTGGAAACACCATATATTTT
-,TRBV5-1,-,TRBJ2-3,CASSTTGYGNTQYF,TGCGCCAGCAGCACTACAGGGTACGGTAATACGCAGTATTTT
-,TRBV7-6,-,TRBJ2-3,CASSLGGGAADTQYF,TGTGCCAGCAGCTTAGGAGGGGGGGCCGCCGATACGCAGTATTTT
-,TRBV5-4,-,TRBJ2-5,CASSFSGETQYF,TGTGCCAGCAGCTTTTCGGGGGAGACCCAGTACTTC
TRBD1,TRBV3-1/TRBV3-2,-,TRBJ2-3,CASSQRGTGSRTDTQYF,TGTGCCAGCAGCCAAAGAGGGACAGGGAGTCGCACAGATACGCAGTATTTT
TRBD2,TRBV11-2,few,TRBJ2-7,CASRQSGALRGQYF,TGTGCCAGCAGACAAAGCGGGGCCCTACGGGGGCAGTACTTC
-,TRBV3-1/TRBV3-2,-,TRBJ1-3,CASSHPVDSSGNTIYF,TGTGCCAGCAGCCATCCGGTAGACAGCTCTGGAAACACCATATATTTT
-,TRBV19,-,TRBJ1-1,CASHPRAVNTEAFF,TGTGCCAGTCACCCCAGGGCGGTGAACACTGAAGCTTTCTTT
-,TRBV5-1,-,TRBJ1-1,CASNQQGRNTEAFF,TGCGCCAGCAACCAACAGGGTCGTAACACTGAAGCTTTCTTT
-,TRBV3-1/TRBV3-2,-,TRBJ1-1,CASSQPTGLNTEAFF,TGTGCCAGCAGCCAACCTACAGGGTTGAACACTGAAGCTTTCTTT
-,TRBV28,-,TRBJ1-2,CATKTGGYGYTF,TGTGCCACGAAGACCGGGGGCTATGGCTACACCTTC
-,TRBV9,-,TRBJ2-3,CASSSRGTDTQYF,TGTGCCAGCAGCTCACGGGGCACAGATACGCAGTATTTT
-,TRBV10-2,-,TRBJ1-2,CASSELGDGYTF,TGCGCCAGCAGTGAGCTCGGGGATGGCTACACCTTC